The 23 T cell receptor beta chains below were found in one sample sequenced in a study of blood T cell repertoires in COVID-19. The assay was immunoSEQ multiplex PCR, and TCRdb's table has in-frame clones only and misses some. The table shows around 200,000 clones, with about four fifths occurring only once. Sample: peripheral blood. The receptors were gathered from a man aged 50 to 59 with active or convalescent COVID-19.

The J gene is TRBJ1-2, the V gene TRBV19; unclear D gene. Trimming shortened V by 7 bases and J by 8 bases, and 17 bases separated the two germline ends. Germline CDR1 is LNHDA and CDR2 is SQIVND (reference sequence). The CDR3 has 13 residues. The CDR3 here is CASTNLAGGGYTF. CDR3 nucleotide sequence: TGTGCCAGTACCAATTTGGCAGGTGGAGGCTACACCTTC. Drawing the rest from reference TRBV19 and TRBJ1-2, the complete variable domain is DGGITQSPKYLFRKEGQNVTLSCEQNLNHDAMYWYRQDPGQGLRLIYYSQIVNDFQKGDIAEGYSVSREKKESFPLTVTSAQKNPTAFYLCASTNLAGGGYTFGSGTRLTVV.

The chain couples TRBV6-1 to TRBJ1-2; D gene ambiguous. Deletions cut 3 bases from V and 8 bases from J, with 10 bases between. The CDR3 extends over 12 amino acids. Germline V CDR1 and CDR2: MNHNS, SASEGT. The DNA of the CDR3 is TGTGCCAGCAGTGAGGTTGTTAGCGGCTACACCTTC. Its protein product is CASSEVVSGYTF.

This rearrangement joins TRBV12-3 or TRBV12-4 to TRBJ2-7; 7 nucleotides match TRBD1. The V segment lost 2 bases and the J segment 5 bases; nucleotides outside the gene matches: 3. This CDR3 has 13 amino acids. DNA for the CDR3: TGTGCCAGCAGTTTAACAGGGGCCCACGAGCAGTACTTC. Its translation: CASSLTGAHEQYF.

This chain uses TRBV6-2 or TRBV6-3 with TRBJ2-3; no clear D gene. Trimming removed 0 bases at V and 8 bases at J, with 6 bases between. Germline-derived CDR1 and CDR2 are MNHEY and SVGEGT. The CDR3 consists of 12 residues. CDR3 coding DNA: TGTGCCAGCAGTTACTCGTATCCTACGCAGTATTTT. Protein product: CASSYSYPTQYF.

J is TRBJ1-2 and V is TRBV2; 7 bases agree with TRBD1. With 6 bases clipped from V and 6 bases from J, the junction kept 16 bases outside the gene matches. Germline CDR1 SNHLY, CDR2 FYNNEI. CDR3 length: 16 amino acids. The CDR3 nucleotides read TGTGCCAGCAGGGATTGGACAGGAGTCGCTCCAAATGGCTACACCTTC. Its translation: CASRDWTGVAPNGYTF.

The CDR3 bases are TGCGCCAGCAGCTTGAGTACTAATGAGCAGTTCTTC. This sequence encodes CASSLSTNEQFF. The rearrangement uses TRBV5-1 and TRBJ2-1; D unclear. The CDR3 runs to 12 residues. From germline, CDR1 is SGHRS and CDR2 YFSETQ. Between the trimmed V and J ends, which lost 1 base and 7 bases, there was a span of 6 bases.

This clone was picked up a small number of times. The chain couples TRBV5-6 to TRBJ1-4, with D uncertain. Per germline, CDR1 SGHDT and CDR2 YYEEEE. The length of the CDR3 is 15 residues. V was clipped by 4 bases and J by 0 bases, with 10 bases between them. CDR3 sequence (DNA): TGTGCCAGCAGCCCGGGTGGAGCAACTAATGAAAAACTGTTTTTT. Translation: CASSPGGATNEKLFF.

The chain combines TRBV7-2 with TRBJ2-3; D is uncertain. The V gene lost 5 bases and the J gene lost 5 bases, with 8 bases spanning the gap. The CDR3 is made up of 12 amino acids. Germline CDR1 SGHTA, CDR2 FQGNSA. The CDR3: CASSLTQDTQYF. The CDR3 bases are TGTGCCAGCAGCCTGACACAAGATACGCAGTATTTT.

The CDR3 sequence: CAWSGQGGEAFF. Written as DNA, the CDR3 is TGTGCCTGGAGTGGACAGGGAGGTGAAGCTTTCTTT. This chain connects TRBV30 to TRBJ1-1; 7 bases match TRBD1. With 1 base clipped from V and 7 bases from J, the junction kept 3 bases outside the gene matches. The CDR3 extends over 12 amino acids. The V gene's germline CDR1 is GTSNPN and CDR2 SVGIG (reference sequence).

The chain links TRBV5-4 to TRBJ1-2, with D perhaps matching TRBD1 (6 bases). Germline-derived CDR1 and CDR2 are SGHNT and YYREEE (reference sequence). This CDR3 comprises 14 residues. With 4 bases removed from V and 5 bases from J, the gap between germline ends came to 15 bases. The CDR3 sequence is CASSTEQGWYGYTF. The CDR3 DNA reads as TGTGCCAGCAGCACTGAACAGGGATGGTATGGCTACACCTTC.

The V gene is TRBV5-6, the J gene TRBJ2-1; TRBD2 matches 9 bases. Germline CDR1 is SGHDT and CDR2 is YYEEEE. The CDR3 contains 14 residues. Trimming took 3 bases from V and 10 from J; bases not matched to a gene: 8. The CDR3 is CASSSGLASGEQFF. The CDR3 DNA reads TGTGCCAGCAGCTCAGGACTAGCGTCAGGGGAGCAGTTCTTC.

J is TRBJ2-7 and V is TRBV5-1; 8 nucleotides agree with TRBD1. The CDR3 contains 15 residues. The V segment lost 4 bases and the J segment 4 bases; nucleotides outside the gene matches: 10. Germline-derived CDR1 and CDR2 are SGHRS and YFSETQ. CDR3: CASSNGQGAIYEQYF. The CDR3 DNA reads TGCGCCAGCAGCAACGGACAGGGCGCAATTTACGAGCAGTACTTC. The full variable domain, completed using reference TRBV5-1 and TRBJ2-7, is KAGVTQTPRYLIKTRGQQVTLSCSPISGHRSVSWYQQTPGQGLQFLFEYFSETQRNKGNFPGRFSGRQFSNSRSEMNVSTLELGDSALYLCASSNGQGAIYEQYFGPGTRLTVT.

The chain joins TRBV18 to TRBJ1-1; weak D call: TRBD1 (5 bases). Germline CDR1 KGHSH, CDR2 LQKENI. The CDR3 has 15 residues. The germline V and J ends were trimmed by 3 bases and 5 bases, with 16 bases remaining between them. The CDR3 DNA reads TGTGCCAGCTCACCTAGGATAGGGGCAAAAACTGAAGCTTTCTTT. Its translation: CASSPRIGAKTEAFF. Looking up the rest from reference TRBV18 and TRBJ1-1 gives the full variable domain: NAGVMQNPRHLVRRRGQEARLRCSPMKGHSHVYWYRQLPEEGLKFMVYLQKENIIDESGMPKERFSAEFPKEGPSILRIQQVVRGDSAAYFCASSPRIGAKTEAFFGQGTRLTVV.

Regarding this clone: The same CDR3 also results from other DNA sequences found in this sample. The chain carries TRBV7-2 and TRBJ2-5; 10 bases agree with TRBD2. This CDR3 is built from 14 residues. V gave up 6 bases and J gave up 4 bases; unmatched junction bases: 5. Germline V lookup: CDR1 SGHTA, CDR2 FQGNSA. The CDR3 coding sequence is TGTGCCAGCAGAAGCGGGGGGGCTGTAGAGACCCAGTACTTC. This codes for CASRSGGAVETQYF.

This clone has a single count. This chain links TRBV6-2 or TRBV6-3 with TRBJ1-1, with D tentatively TRBD1 (6 bases). V was pared by 0 bases and J by 4 bases, with 18 bases between. The CDR3 spans 17 residues. Germline CDR1 reads MNHEY; CDR2 reads SVGEGT. The CDR3 bases are TGTGCCAGCAGTTACTCAAGACACAGGGATAGTCGCACTGAAGCTTTCTTT. It codes for CASSYSRHRDSRTEAFF.

This clone has just one count. The rearrangement uses TRBV5-1 and TRBJ2-7, with 9 nucleotides matching TRBD1. The CDR3 contains 15 residues. The junction had 11 bases not matched to a gene; V was cut back by 4 bases and J by 6 bases. From germline, CDR1 is SGHRS and CDR2 YFSETQ. The CDR3 spells CASSPTGTGIGEQYF. In nucleotides, the CDR3 is TGCGCCAGCAGCCCGACCGGGACAGGGATAGGCGAGCAGTACTTC. The full variable domain, with the rest looked up from reference TRBV5-1 and TRBJ2-7, is KAGVTQTPRYLIKTRGQQVTLSCSPISGHRSVSWYQQTPGQGLQFLFEYFSETQRNKGNFPGRFSGRQFSNSRSEMNVSTLELGDSALYLCASSPTGTGIGEQYFGPGTRLTVT.

The chain has TRBV9 and TRBJ2-3; D is perhaps TRBD1 (5 bases). The V end lost 3 bases, the J end lost 8 bases, and 10 bases lay between the germline ends. Germline CDR1 is SGDLS and CDR2 is YYNGEE. There are 12 residues in the CDR3. The CDR3 spells CASSGGPGTQYF. The CDR3 region has the DNA TGTGCCAGCAGCGGGGGCCCAGGTACGCAGTATTTT.

The rearrangement links TRBV3-1 (or the pseudogene TRBV3-2) to TRBJ2-3; D possibly corresponds to TRBD2 (5 bases). CDR1 and CDR2 from the germline V gene are LGHDT and YNNKEL (reference sequence). V lost 3 bases and J 0 bases, leaving 16 bases between the germline ends. The CDR3 contains 17 residues. This CDR3 is CASSQFPRRESTDTQYF. In DNA, the CDR3 is TGTGCCAGCAGCCAGTTTCCCCGTCGGGAAAGCACAGATACGCAGTATTTT.

J is TRBJ2-5 and V is TRBV7-9, with TRBD2 matching over 10 bases. The trim removed 1 base at V and 2 bases at J, leaving 4 bases unmatched. The CDR3 has 16 residues. CDR1 SEHNR and CDR2 FQNEAQ come from the germline V gene (reference sequence). In nucleotides, the CDR3 is TGTGCCAGCAGCTTAGGGGGACTAGCGCATCAAGAGACCCAGTACTTC. It codes for CASSLGGLAHQETQYF.

This clone has just one count. For the CDR3, the DNA is TGTGCCAGCAGTTACAAGACAGGGGGCTACAATGAGCAGTTCTTC. Translating gives CASSYKTGGYNEQFF. The chain joins TRBV6-6 to TRBJ2-1; 9 nucleotides line up with TRBD1. Germline-derived CDR1 and CDR2 are MNHNY and SVGAGI (reference sequence). The CDR3 contains 15 residues. The V gene end was trimmed by 2 bases and the J gene end by 3 bases; junction bases not matched to a gene: 2.

The chain is built from TRBV6-2 or TRBV6-3 and TRBJ1-1; TRBD1 aligns across 8 bases. V gave up 0 bases and J gave up 4 bases; unmatched junction bases: 16. Germline V gives CDR1 MNHEY, CDR2 SVGEGT. CDR3 size: 19 residues. The chain's CDR3 is CASSYSTQSRDRWGTEAFF. DNA for the CDR3: TGTGCCAGCAGTTACTCTACTCAGTCCCGGGACAGGTGGGGCACTGAAGCTTTCTTT.

This chain joins TRBV27 and TRBJ1-5, with 7 bases matching TRBD1. V shed 5 bases and J 5 bases; nucleotides not matched to a gene: 3. The CDR3 is 13 residues long. From germline, CDR1 is MNHEY and CDR2 SMNVEV (reference sequence). This CDR3 is CASSHRGHQPQHF. CDR3 coding DNA: TGTGCCAGCAGTCACAGGGGCCATCAGCCCCAGCATTTT.

This clone was seen just once. The chain uses TRBV24-1 and TRBJ2-1; the D gene is possibly TRBD2 (5 bases). V was pared by 10 bases and J by 9 bases, with 18 bases between. The CDR3 loop spans 13 amino acids. The germline gives CDR1 KGHDR, CDR2 SFDVKD. CDR3 coding DNA: TGTGCCACGGGCCGTTCCGGACTCGGTGAGCAGTTCTTC. Amino acids: CATGRSGLGEQFF.